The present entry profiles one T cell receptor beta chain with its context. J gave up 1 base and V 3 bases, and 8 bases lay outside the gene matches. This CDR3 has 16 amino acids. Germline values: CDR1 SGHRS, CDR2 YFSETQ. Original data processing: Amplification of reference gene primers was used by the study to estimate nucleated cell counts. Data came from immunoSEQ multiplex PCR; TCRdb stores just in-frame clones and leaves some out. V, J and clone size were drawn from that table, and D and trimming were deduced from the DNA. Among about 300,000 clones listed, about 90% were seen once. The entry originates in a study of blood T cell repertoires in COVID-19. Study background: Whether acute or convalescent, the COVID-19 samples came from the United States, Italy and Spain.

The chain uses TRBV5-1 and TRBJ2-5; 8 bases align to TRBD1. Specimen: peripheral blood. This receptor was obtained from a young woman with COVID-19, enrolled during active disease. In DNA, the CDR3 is TGCGCCAGCAGCTCGCCCGACAGGGGACCCCAAGAGACCCAGTACTTC. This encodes CASSSPDRGPQETQYF.